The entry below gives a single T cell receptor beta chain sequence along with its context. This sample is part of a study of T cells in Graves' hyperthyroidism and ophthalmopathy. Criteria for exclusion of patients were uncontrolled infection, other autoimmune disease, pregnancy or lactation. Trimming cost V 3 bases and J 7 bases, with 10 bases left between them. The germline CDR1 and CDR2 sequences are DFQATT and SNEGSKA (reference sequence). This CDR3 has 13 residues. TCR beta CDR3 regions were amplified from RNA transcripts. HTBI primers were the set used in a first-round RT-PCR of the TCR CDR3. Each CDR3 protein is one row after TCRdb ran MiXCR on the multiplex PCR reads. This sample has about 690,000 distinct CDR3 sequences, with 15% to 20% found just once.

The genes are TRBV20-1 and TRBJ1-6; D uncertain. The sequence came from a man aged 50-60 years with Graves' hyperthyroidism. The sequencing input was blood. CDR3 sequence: CSARATANSPLHF. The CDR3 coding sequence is TGCAGTGCTAGGGCCACAGCGAATTCACCCCTCCACTTT.